A single sample is the source of the 11 T cell receptor beta chains below, sequenced in a study of cytomegalovirus exposure and HLA in healthy donors. The primer mix had 60 Vbeta and 13 Jbeta primers. The data were produced by immunoSEQ multiplex PCR, yet TCRdb's version contains in-frame clones alone and is incomplete. The table lists 55,000 to 70,000 clones, around four fifths of them singletons. Specimen: PBMCs. Source of these receptors: a male donor in good health and CMV-seropositive.

This clone was picked up a small number of times. The chain recombines TRBV5-6 with TRBJ2-1, with D possibly matching TRBD1 (5 bases). Trimming removed 5 bases from V and 10 bases from J, with 16 bases in between. From germline, CDR1 is SGHDT and CDR2 YYEEEE. The length of the CDR3 is 13 residues. The CDR3 DNA is TGTGCCAGCAGATGGAAGGGGTTGGGCGAGCAGTTCTTC. Translated, it gives CASRWKGLGEQFF.

V gene TRBV7-2 combines with J gene TRBJ2-3; the match to TRBD2 covers 14 bases. The germline gives CDR1 SGHTA, CDR2 FQGNSA. This CDR3 has 17 amino acids. Losses at the gene ends were 5 bases for V and 5 bases for J; bases not matched to a gene: 9. DNA for the CDR3: TGTGCCAGCAGCACCCGGACTAGCGGGGGGCAACGAGATACGCAGTATTTT. This gives the protein CASSTRTSGGQRDTQYF.

This clone was picked up a small number of times. The chain has TRBV29-1 and TRBJ2-7; 10 nucleotides line up with TRBD1. Per the germline V gene, CDR1 is SQVTM and CDR2 is ANQGSEA. The CDR3 runs to 12 residues. V dropped 7 bases and J dropped 3; count of bases not matched to a gene: 3. CDR3 DNA sequence: TGCAGCGGTGGGACAGGGGTCTACGAGCAGTACTTC. Residues: CSGGTGVYEQYF.

This clone was counted between two and nine times. This chain uses TRBV27 with TRBJ2-7; D is possibly TRBD1 (6 bases). The CDR3 is made up of 13 amino acids. Trimming removed 7 bases from V and 3 bases from J, with 13 bases in between. From germline, CDR1 is MNHEY and CDR2 SMNVEV (reference sequence). CDR3 sequence reads: CASTPGHLYEQYF. CDR3 nucleotides: TGTGCCAGCACCCCGGGACACCTCTACGAGCAGTACTTC.

V usage is TRBV7-2 and J usage is TRBJ2-5; TRBD1 agrees at 7 bases. The germline gives CDR1 SGHTA, CDR2 FQGNSA. CDR3 length: 14 amino acids. Losses at the gene ends were 1 base for V and 5 bases for J; bases not matched to a gene: 4. CDR3 residues: CASSLDPGGETQYF. The CDR3 DNA reads TGTGCCAGCAGCTTAGATCCAGGGGGTGAGACCCAGTACTTC.

This clone occurred a few times. The V and J genes are TRBV4-3 and TRBJ2-1; possible D gene TRBD2, 6 bases. CDR1 is LGHNA and CDR2 is YSLEER in the germline V gene. V was cut by 0 bases and J by 8 bases, with 11 bases left in between. The CDR3 covers 14 residues. CDR3 nucleotides: TGCGCCAGCAGCCAAGATGGAGGGGTCGATGAGCAGTTCTTC. This gives the protein CASSQDGGVDEQFF.

The CDR3 protein is CASSRGGPRRSPLHF. The CDR3 DNA follows: TGTGCCAGTAGTCGGGGGGGTCCCCGTAGATCACCCCTCCACTTT. The chain links TRBV19 to TRBJ1-6; weak D call: TRBD1 (5 bases). Germline lookup yields CDR1 LNHDA and CDR2 SQIVND (reference sequence). The CDR3 is 15 residues long. V was cut by 5 bases and J by 10 bases, with 18 bases left in between.

The rearrangement links TRBV4-2 to TRBJ1-6; D is ambiguous. V gave up 5 bases and J gave up 7 bases, with 3 bases separating them. CDR3 length: 11 amino acids. Germline assignment: CDR1 LGHNA and CDR2 YNFKEQ. CDR3 bases: TGTGCCAGCAGCTCAAATTCACCCCTCCACTTT. Its protein is CASSSNSPLHF.

This clone was seen many times. This chain joins TRBV7-3 and TRBJ2-1; TRBD2 matches 8 bases. V shed 3 bases and J 9 bases; nucleotides not matched to a gene: 1. Germline values: CDR1 SGHTA, CDR2 FQGTGA. The CDR3 sequence is 12 residues long. The CDR3 DNA follows: TGTGCCAGCAGCTTTCTAGCGGGTGAGCAGTTCTTC. It specifies CASSFLAGEQFF.

The rearrangement uses TRBV30 and TRBJ1-4; D might be TRBD1 (5 bases). CDR1 and CDR2 (germline): GTSNPN, SVGIG (reference sequence). This CDR3 is 14 amino acids long. V was trimmed by 1 base and J by 2 bases, leaving 8 bases between them. The CDR3 nucleotides read TGTGCCTGGAGTGCGGGGGTTACTAATGAAAAACTGTTTTTT. Translation gives CAWSAGVTNEKLFF.

This clone appeared a single time. J is TRBJ1-1 and V is TRBV7-9; TRBD1 is a possible D gene (5 bases). The CDR3 is 12 residues long. Germline V CDR1 and CDR2: SEHNR, FQNEAQ (reference sequence). V gave up 3 bases and J gave up 6 bases, with 8 bases separating them. CDR3 region: CASSFQGSEAFF. In nucleotides, the CDR3 is TGTGCCAGCAGCTTCCAGGGTTCTGAAGCTTTCTTT. The full variable domain, with the rest looked up from reference TRBV7-9 and TRBJ1-1, is DTGVSQNPRHKITKRGQNVTFRCDPISEHNRLYWYRQTLGQGPEFLTYFQNEAQLEKSRLLSDRFSAERPKGSFSTLEIQRTEQGDSAMYLCASSFQGSEAFFGQGTRLTVV.